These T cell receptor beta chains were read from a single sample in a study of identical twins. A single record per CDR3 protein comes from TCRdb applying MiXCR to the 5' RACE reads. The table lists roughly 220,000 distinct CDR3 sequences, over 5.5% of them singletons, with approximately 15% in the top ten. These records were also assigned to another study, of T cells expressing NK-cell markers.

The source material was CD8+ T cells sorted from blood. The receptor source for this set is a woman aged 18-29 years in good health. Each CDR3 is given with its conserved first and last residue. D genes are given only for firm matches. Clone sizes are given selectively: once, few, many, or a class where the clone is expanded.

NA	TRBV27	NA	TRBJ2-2	TGTGCCAGCGAATACTGGGAGACTCGAACCAAAGGGCCCAGAAAGACCGGGGAGCTGTTTTTT	CASEYWETRTKGPRKTGELFF
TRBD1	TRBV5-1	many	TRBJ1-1	TGCGCCAGCAGCTTGGGGGACAGGGGAGAGGCGGGAACTGAAGCTTTCTTT	CASSLGDRGEAGTEAFF
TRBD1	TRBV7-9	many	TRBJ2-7	TGTGCCAGCAGCTACGGACAGGGGGATCTTTACGAGCAGTACTTC	CASSYGQGDLYEQYF
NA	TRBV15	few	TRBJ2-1	TGTGCCACCAGCAGTGGGGATCTCGGCGAGCAGTTCTTC	CATSSGDLGEQFF
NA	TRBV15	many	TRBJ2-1	TGTGCCACCAGCACCGTTGACCAGGCCGTTAACAATGAGCAGTTCTTC	CATSTVDQAVNNEQFF
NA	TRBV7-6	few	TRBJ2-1	TGTGCCAGCAGCTTAGTAGGCACGACCTTTAACTCCTACAATGAGCAGTTCTTC	CASSLVGTTFNSYNEQFF
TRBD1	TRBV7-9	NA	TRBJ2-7	TGTGCCAGCAGCTTAACAGGGGTGAACTACGAGCAGTACTTC	CASSLTGVNYEQYF
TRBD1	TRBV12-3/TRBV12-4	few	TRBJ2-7	TGTGCCAGCAGTTCTGACAGGGGCTACGAGCAGTACTTC	CASSSDRGYEQYF
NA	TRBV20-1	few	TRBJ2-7	TGCAGTGCTAGAGCCAGATTGGGCGAGCAGTACTTC	CSARARLGEQYF
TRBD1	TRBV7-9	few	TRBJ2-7	TGTGCCAGCAGCACCCCGGGACAGGGGATAGCGACCGAGCAGTACTTC	CASSTPGQGIATEQYF